The next 11 T cell receptor beta chains were all read from a single sample in a study of cytomegalovirus exposure and HLA in healthy donors. The PCR was carried out with 60 Vbeta primers and 13 Jbeta primers. Sequenced by immunoSEQ multiplex PCR; TCRdb stores in-frame clones only, minus some. The sample shows around 150,000 clones, roughly 80% of them seen only once. The specimen was PBMCs. The receptors originated from a man aged 18-30 years in good health and CMV-seropositive.

The V call is TRBV18, the J call TRBJ1-3; 11 nucleotides line up with TRBD1. In germline, CDR1 is KGHSH, CDR2 LQKENI. The CDR3 totals 17 residues. Trimming at V came to 1 base and at J to 4 bases, leaving 6 bases not matched to a gene. The DNA of the CDR3 is TGTGCCAGCTCACCACTTCCAGGACAGGGGGCCGGAAACACCATATATTTT. Encoded protein: CASSPLPGQGAGNTIYF.

The chain joins TRBV5-7 to TRBJ2-7; 10 bases are a match to TRBD1. TRBV5-7 is treated as an ORF (open reading frame) with a function not yet certain. V trimming: 3 bases; J trimming: 2 bases; junction bases outside the gene matches: 8. CDR3 length: 16 residues. CDR3 in DNA: TGTGCCAGCAGCTCGTCCCGGGACAGGGGAGCCTACGAGCAGTACTTC. As protein: CASSSSRDRGAYEQYF.

The chain recombines TRBV9 with TRBJ2-1; D gene uncertain. The CDR3 loop spans 16 amino acids. From germline, CDR1 is SGDLS and CDR2 YYNGEE. V shed 4 bases and J shed 6 bases, with 20 bases lying between them. The CDR3 spells CASSREWRHLSNEQFF. The CDR3 DNA reads TGTGCCAGCAGCCGCGAATGGCGGCACTTGAGCAATGAGCAGTTCTTC.

V and J are TRBV19 and TRBJ1-4; D is unresolved. The CDR3 length is 15 residues. CDR1 LNHDA and CDR2 SQIVND come from the germline V gene (reference sequence). V was shortened by 5 bases and J by 1 base, with 11 bases between the two germline ends. CDR3: CASSPEIGTNEKLFF. The CDR3 DNA follows: TGTGCCAGTAGTCCCGAGATCGGAACTAATGAAAAACTGTTTTTT.

This clone was counted between two and nine times. An end of the junction does not agree with germline; a read error may underlie this. The J gene is TRBJ2-3, the V gene TRBV7-7, with TRBD1 identical over 7 bases. CDR3 length: 13 amino acids. Germline V gene sequence: CDR1 SSHAT, CDR2 FNYEAQ (reference sequence). The CDR3 protein is CASSPDRRTTQYF. In DNA, the CDR3 is TGTGCTAGCAGCCCGGACAGGCGGACCACGCAGTATTTT.

The CDR3: CASSMDRPYNEQFF. The CDR3 DNA follows: TGTGCCAGCAGCATGGACAGGCCTTACAATGAGCAGTTCTTC. J is TRBJ2-1 and V is TRBV6-5, with 7 bases lining up with TRBD1. From germline, CDR1 is MNHEY and CDR2 SVGAGI. The V segment lost 6 bases and the J segment 4 bases; nucleotides outside the gene matches: 6. There are 14 residues in the CDR3.

The chain recombines TRBV13 with TRBJ2-3, with 14 bases identical to TRBD2. The CDR3 is 16 residues long. V was pared by 4 bases and J by 7 bases, with 7 bases of the junction left unmatched. Germline V gene sequence: CDR1 PRHDT, CDR2 FYEKMQ (reference sequence). The CDR3 DNA is TGTGCCAGCAGCTCCGTCGGGACTAGCGGGAGAAATACGCAGTATTTT. Its translation is CASSSVGTSGRNTQYF. Combining the CDR3 with reference TRBV13 and TRBJ2-3 gives the whole variable domain AAGVIQSPRHLIKEKRETATLKCYPIPRHDTVYWYQQGPGQDPQFLISFYEKMQSDKGSIPDRFSAQQFSDYHSELNMSSLELGDSALYFCASSSVGTSGRNTQYFGPGTRLTVL.

The chain is built from TRBV18 and TRBJ1-1; weak D call: TRBD1 (5 bases). V was shortened by 0 bases and J by 6 bases, with 11 bases between the two germline ends. From germline, CDR1 is KGHSH and CDR2 LQKENI. The CDR3 runs 14 residues. CDR3 nucleotides: TGTGCCAGCTCACCACCTAAGGGGCTTTCTGAAGCTTTCTTT. Protein product: CASSPPKGLSEAFF.

The genes are TRBV27 and TRBJ1-2, with D tentatively TRBD1 (5 bases). Between the trimmed V and J ends, which lost 5 bases and 2 bases, there was a span of 9 bases. Germline V gene data show CDR1 as MNHEY and CDR2 as SMNVEV (reference sequence). The CDR3 has 13 residues. DNA for the CDR3: TGTGCCAGCAGTCAGACAGAAAACTATGGCTACACCTTC. It translates to CASSQTENYGYTF.

J is TRBJ2-1 and V is TRBV18, with 7 bases that match TRBD1. The CDR3 runs 17 residues. CDR1 KGHSH and CDR2 LQKENI come from the germline V gene. V lost 0 bases to trimming and J lost 3 bases; unmatched junction nucleotides: 8. The CDR3 nucleotides read TGTGCCAGCTCACCACCCTCCCGGGGACAGAGCTACAATGAGCAGTTCTTC. This gives the protein CASSPPSRGQSYNEQFF.

V gene TRBV4-1 combines with J gene TRBJ2-5; tentative D call: TRBD2 (6 bases). The CDR3 contains 15 residues. The V end lost 2 bases, the J end lost 5 bases, and 15 bases lay between the germline ends. Per germline, CDR1 MGHRA and CDR2 YSYEKL. CDR3 region: CASSQLPGTVETQYF. CDR3 DNA: TGCGCCAGCAGCCAATTGCCAGGGACTGTCGAGACCCAGTACTTC.